What follows is one T cell receptor (beta chain) and its context. There are many counts of this clonotype. The specificity of this receptor is unknown. There are no base qualities to consult, and no much larger clone falls within one base. To prepare the library, PCR was applied. Sequencing took place on an Illumina HiSeq 2500. Molecular barcoding was employed in the preparation of TCR libraries, with unique molecular identifiers being used to normalize TCRbeta repertoire quantification. Clones were called with MiXCR by TCRdb after fastp trimmed the public reads at Q25, and only in-frame beta chains were retained. Identical CDR3 protein sequences are pooled into one entry, listed with their most common genes and DNA. This sample lists over 150,000 distinct CDR3 sequences; roughly 7.5% were detected once. The biggest ten clones account for roughly 3% of the sample. The sample comes from a study of T-cell reconstitution after alpha-beta-depleted transplantation in children (dated by TCRdb to about 2016). A note on the overall study: Using TCR repertoire profiling, the study quantitatively followed how T-cell immune reconstitution unfolded in children after TCRalphabeta/CD19-depleted allogeneic hematopoietic cell transplantation.

Via the germline V gene, CDR1 is KGHSH and CDR2 LQKENI. Unmatched junction bases come to 11, with V trimmed by 7 bases and J by 3 bases. The CDR3 contains 16 residues, cysteine and phenylalanine counted. The kept DNA is CDR3 alone, 48 bases in frame from the first base. The source of this sequence is a human donor who donated a stem cell graft to a child with Wiskott-Aldrich syndrome. The V gene is TRBV18 and the J gene is TRBJ2-7; TRBD1 aligns with 11 central bases. The sequenced sample was PBMCs from the stem cell graft donor, obtained from the stem cell graft. The CDR3 sequence is CASLNLQDRGLYEQYF. The bases are TGTGCCAGCTTGAACCTGCAGGACAGGGGGCTCTACGAGCAGTACTTC.